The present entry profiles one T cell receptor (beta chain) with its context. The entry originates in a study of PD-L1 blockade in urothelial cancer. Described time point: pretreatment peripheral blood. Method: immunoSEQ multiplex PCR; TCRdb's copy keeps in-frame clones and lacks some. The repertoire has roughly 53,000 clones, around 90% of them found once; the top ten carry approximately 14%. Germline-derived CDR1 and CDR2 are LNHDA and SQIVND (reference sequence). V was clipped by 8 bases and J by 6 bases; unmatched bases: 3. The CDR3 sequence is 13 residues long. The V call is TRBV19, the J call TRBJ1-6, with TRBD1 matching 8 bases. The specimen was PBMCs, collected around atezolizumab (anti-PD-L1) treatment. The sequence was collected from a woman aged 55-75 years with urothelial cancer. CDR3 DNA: TGTGCCAGTTCCGACAGGGGTAATTCACCCCTCCACTTT. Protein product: CASSDRGNSPLHF.